One and the same sample provided the 15 T cell receptor beta chains below, sequenced in a study of blood T cells in healthy people across ages. A second PCR of roughly 7 to 11 cycles used a sample-barcoded 5' primer and a J-beta primer mix. MiXCR was run by TCRdb on the 5' RACE reads, yielding one entry per CDR3 protein. The sample has 630,000 or so distinct CDR3 sequences, about 32% seen once. The source material was blood. These receptors were taken from a woman older than 75 in good health.

The sample holds many counts of this clonotype. This chain uses TRBV7-6 with TRBJ2-3, with D possibly TRBD2 on 5 matching bases. The V end lost 5 bases, the J end lost 4 bases, and 22 bases lay between the germline ends. The V gene's germline CDR1 is SGHVS and CDR2 FNYEAQ. The CDR3 length is 17 residues. CDR3 loop: CASSLLWASSRPDTQYF. CDR3 nucleotide sequence: TGTGCCAGCAGCCTCCTATGGGCTAGCTCCAGGCCAGATACGCAGTATTTT.

Notes on this clonotype: This may arise from a read error, as a much more abundant clone is one base away. The V call is TRBV9, the J call TRBJ2-1, with D unclear. The CDR3 consists of 15 residues. CDR1 is SGDLS and CDR2 is YYNGEE in the germline V gene. CDR3 nucleotides: TGTGCCAGCAGCCCTCAGCCGAGCTCCCACAATGAGCAGTTCTTC. Translation: CASSPQPSSHNEQFF.

This chain uses TRBV12-3 or TRBV12-4 with TRBJ2-1; D gene ambiguous. V was shortened by 8 bases and J by 0 bases, with 8 bases between the two germline ends. The CDR3 extends over 13 amino acids. CDR3 loop: CASHLGSYNEQFF. The CDR3 DNA is TGTGCCAGCCACCTGGGCTCCTACAATGAGCAGTTCTTC.

Points on this clonotype: One end of the junction does not line up with germline, which may come from a read error. The J gene is TRBJ2-3, the V gene TRBV12-3 or TRBV12-4, with D hard to call. CDR3 size: 11 residues. The CDR3 reads CASVKTDMQYF. The CDR3 coding sequence is TGTGCCAGTGTGAAAACAGATATGCAGTATTTT.

This chain uses TRBV30 with TRBJ1-4; D perhaps matches TRBD1 (6 bases). Trimming removed 1 base from V and 3 bases from J, with 12 bases in between. CDR3 length: 15 residues. Germline CDR1 GTSNPN, CDR2 SVGIG (reference sequence). The chain's CDR3 is CAWSAQGRPNEKLFF. The CDR3 nucleotides are TGTGCCTGGAGTGCGCAGGGGCGTCCTAATGAAAAACTGTTTTTT.

This clonotype came up many times. The chain uses TRBV28 and TRBJ2-7; D gene ambiguous. There are 14 residues in the CDR3. Germline V gene lookup returns CDR1 MDHEN and CDR2 SYDVKM. The germline V and J ends were trimmed by 4 bases and 2 bases, with 12 bases remaining between them. The CDR3 loop is CASSYTAPPYEQYF. CDR3 coding DNA: TGTGCCAGCAGTTACACCGCCCCCCCCTACGAGCAGTACTTC. Drawing the rest from reference TRBV28 and TRBJ2-7, the complete variable domain is DVKVTQSSRYLVKRTGEKVFLECVQDMDHENMFWYRQDPGLGLRLIYFSYDVKMKEKGDIPEGYSVSREKKERFSLILESASTNQTSMYLCASSYTAPPYEQYFGPGTRLTVT.

The chain is built from TRBV2 and TRBJ1-5, with D possibly TRBD1 on 6 matching bases. The germline V gene encodes CDR1 SNHLY and CDR2 FYNNEI. The CDR3 has 17 amino acids. V dropped 1 base and J dropped 1 base, with 14 bases sitting between them. CDR3 in amino acids: CASSEEGLQGSNQPQHF. The CDR3 DNA reads as TGTGCCAGCAGTGAAGAAGGGCTGCAGGGGAGCAATCAGCCCCAGCATTTT.

The DNA of the CDR3 is TGTGCCAGCAGCGTAGAGGGGGGCTCCATCCATGAGCAGTTCTTC. Its translation: CASSVEGGSIHEQFF. The rearrangement links TRBV9 to TRBJ2-1; D possibly uses TRBD1 or TRBD2 (6 bases each). The V and J ends lost 0 bases and 8 bases respectively, with 15 bases between them. This CDR3 contains 15 residues. Germline assignment: CDR1 SGDLS and CDR2 YYNGEE.

This clonotype was seen more than once but under ten times. The chain links TRBV7-2 to TRBJ1-2; D ambiguous. Deletions cut 3 bases from V and 7 bases from J, with 9 bases between. CDR3 length equals 12 residues. From germline, CDR1 is SGHTA and CDR2 FQGNSA. The CDR3 loop is CASSFGGRGYTF. The CDR3 bases are TGTGCCAGCAGCTTCGGAGGGCGTGGCTACACCTTC.

The chain couples TRBV29-1 to TRBJ2-7; 12 bases map to TRBD2. The germline CDR1 and CDR2 sequences are SQVTM and ANQGSEA. The ends lost 6 bases at V and 6 bases at J; junction bases unmatched: 9. The CDR3 has 14 residues. CDR3 protein: CSVAASGGASEQYF. CDR3 coding DNA: TGCAGCGTGGCTGCTAGCGGGGGGGCGAGCGAGCAGTACTTC.

As to this clonotype: At one end, the junction sequence differs from germline, possibly due to a read error. This rearrangement joins TRBV11-2 to TRBJ1-6; D perhaps matches TRBD1 (5 bases). The CDR3 has 14 residues. CDR1 SGHAT and CDR2 FQNNGV come from the germline V gene. Here the CDR3 reads CASSLAGRNSPPHF. The CDR3 DNA sequence: TGTGCCAGCAGCTTAGCAGGGCGGAATTCACCCCCCCACTTT.

This clonotype was detected many times. This sequence joins TRBV6-6 and TRBJ2-2; TRBD1 matches at 10 bases. Germline CDR1 is MNHNY and CDR2 is SVGAGI (reference sequence). Trimming took 6 bases from V and 3 from J; bases not matched to a gene: 4. CDR3 length equals 15 residues. CDR3 sequence reads: CASRWTGGYTGELFF. In nucleotides, the CDR3 is TGTGCCAGCAGATGGACAGGGGGGTACACCGGGGAGCTGTTTTTT.

The chain uses TRBV30 and TRBJ2-3; perhaps TRBD2 as D (6 bases). CDR1 and CDR2 (germline): GTSNPN, SVGIG (reference sequence). CDR3 size: 13 residues. Trimming cost V 1 base and J 1 base, with 6 bases left between them. This CDR3 is CAWSGGGTDTQYF. The CDR3 nucleotides read TGTGCCTGGAGTGGGGGGGGCACAGATACGCAGTATTTT.

This clonotype was counted ten times or more. The CDR3 loop reads CASSEDLAGGREQFF. In DNA, the CDR3 is TGTGCCAGCAGTGAAGACCTAGCGGGGGGCCGGGAGCAGTTCTTC. V and J are TRBV2 and TRBJ2-1; TRBD2 matches at 11 bases. Germline CDR1 is SNHLY and CDR2 is FYNNEI. V was pared by 1 base and J by 10 bases, with 6 bases of the junction left unmatched. There are 15 residues in the CDR3.

The J gene is TRBJ1-5, the V gene TRBV30, with no clear D. V lost 3 bases to trimming and J lost 3 bases, with 15 bases between them. CDR3 length equals 15 residues. Germline CDR1 GTSNPN, CDR2 SVGIG (reference sequence). CDR3 in amino acids: CAWSFLRGNNQPQHF. As DNA, the CDR3 is TGTGCCTGGAGCTTTCTGAGAGGGAACAATCAGCCCCAGCATTTT.